The sequence of this TCR beta chain was determined in a study of shared clonotypes between healthy human individuals. Trimming removed 3 bases from V and 4 bases from J, with 12 bases in between. The V gene's germline CDR1 is SQVTM and CDR2 ANQGSEA. The CDR3 is 13 amino acids. Researchers partitioned CD4+ cells into CD45RA+ naive and CD45RA-negative memory subsets. Replicate PCRs from sorted subsets contained approximately 220 ng DNA, which is some 29,000 T cell genomes. Method: immunoSEQ multiplex PCR; TCRdb's copy keeps in-frame clones and lacks some. The data hold approximately 2,300,000 clones, with 92% observed a single time. This clone was recorded a few times. The sample carries other DNA sequences with the same CDR3.

This TCR derives from a man aged 18 to 30 in good health. Some clones in this sample may be carry-over from other donors' samples. The source material was naive CD4+ T cells from PBMCs. The subset denotes: CD45RA+ positively selected. The rearrangement links TRBV29-1 to TRBJ1-1, with a possible D match to TRBD1 (5 bases). The DNA of the CDR3 is TGCAGCGTTGATCAGGGCAGGAGCACTGAAGCTTTCTTT. Its protein is CSVDQGRSTEAFF.